This T cell receptor (beta chain) was obtained from a study of molecular identifiers for immune sequencing clone quantification. Study results and limitations: More than 99% of effector molecules, versus under 1% of naive-cell molecules, belonged to clones above 20 RNA copies. Spiked Jurkat TCR RNA equal to one cell could reportedly be picked out among 940,000 or so naive cells.

With respect to this clonotype: Antigen: not known.

Naive CD8 libraries came from approximately 20,000 to 980,000 sorted cells with 10%, 30% or 50% RNA. Naive CD8 T cells underwent sorting with the CD8+CD4-CCR7+CD45RA+ definition. The CDR3 loop spans 17 amino acids. Germline CDR1 MDHEN, CDR2 SYDVKM. Via MiXCR, TCRdb re-called the PCR reads, giving one row per CDR3 protein. The sample has approximately 500,000 distinct CDR3 sequences, about 25% seen once. This sequence joins TRBV28 and TRBJ2-1; no reliable D call. The better agreement between TRBJ2-7 and the DNA end casts doubt on the J call. The specimen was naive CD8+ T cells from blood, with Jurkat cell RNA spiked in. Subset in this sample: FACS-sorted CD8+CD4-CCR7+CD45RA+ naive T cells. The origin of this receptor is a human donor in good health. Some libraries in this study had Jurkat cell RNA spiked in. The chain's CDR3 is CASSLSVTRSSYNEQYF. The DNA for the CDR3 is TGTGCCAGCAGTTTATCGGTCACCCGAAGCTCCTACAATGAGCAGTACTTC.